The 18 T cell receptor beta chains below all came from one sample that was sequenced in a study of CD8+ T cells in alopecia areata. Once RNA had been extracted, it was reverse transcribed into cDNA to act as the sequencing template. TCRdb keeps only in-frame clones here, not all; method: immunoSEQ multiplex PCR. The top ten hold roughly half of the sample, which has fewer than 70,000 clones, about 40% seen once. The sample consisted of NKG2D-low CD8+ T cells sorted from blood. These receptors were obtained from a human donor with alopecia areata.

The V and J genes are TRBV5-6 and TRBJ2-7; TRBD1 matches at 8 bases. V shed 4 bases and J 3 bases; nucleotides not matched to a gene: 6. The germline V gene has CDR1 SGHDT and CDR2 YYEEEE. The CDR3 contains 14 residues. The CDR3 DNA reads as TGTGCCAGCAGCACGGACAGGGAGATCTACGAGCAGTACTTC. Translation: CASSTDREIYEQYF.

The chain combines TRBV7-9 with TRBJ2-7, with 8 bases fitting TRBD1. V lost 4 bases and J lost 3; bases outside the gene matches: 5. The CDR3 covers 14 residues. Germline V lookup: CDR1 SEHNR, CDR2 FQNEAQ (reference sequence). The CDR3 coding sequence is TGTGCCAGCAGCTACGGACAGGGTAGCTACGAGCAGTACTTC. It yields the protein CASSYGQGSYEQYF. Using reference TRBV7-9 and TRBJ2-7 for the parts outside the CDR3, the full variable domain is DTGVSQNPRHKITKRGQNVTFRCDPISEHNRLYWYRQTLGQGPEFLTYFQNEAQLEKSRLLSDRFSAERPKGSFSTLEIQRTEQGDSAMYLCASSYGQGSYEQYFGPGTRLTVT.

This clone was recorded a few times. The J gene is TRBJ2-5, the V gene TRBV23-1; tentatively, D is TRBD2 (6 bases). TRBV23-1 has ORF status, its function being uncertain. V lost 9 bases to trimming and J lost 2 bases, with 16 bases between them. This CDR3 region has 14 residues. CDR3 sequence: CASTPGTLQETQYF. The DNA for the CDR3 is TGCGCCAGTACGCCGGGGACTTTACAAGAGACCCAGTACTTC.

This clone occurred a few times. Other nucleotide sequences from this sample produce the same CDR3. The chain carries TRBV18 and TRBJ2-1; D is ambiguous. Germline CDR1 reads KGHSH; CDR2 reads LQKENI. This CDR3 is built from 13 residues. Deletions cut 0 bases from V and 7 bases from J, with 7 bases between. The CDR3 nucleotides are TGTGCCAGCTCACCACCAGCCGGAAATGAGCAGTTCTTC. It encodes CASSPPAGNEQFF.

This chain joins TRBV27 and TRBJ2-7; weak D call: TRBD2 (6 bases). The CDR3 runs 14 residues. Germline assignment: CDR1 MNHEY and CDR2 SMNVEV (reference sequence). V dropped 3 bases and J dropped 4 bases, with 13 bases sitting between them. The CDR3 sequence: CASSFRQGGYEQYF. CDR3 coding DNA: TGTGCCAGCAGTTTCAGGCAGGGAGGATACGAGCAGTACTTC.

This clone was seen more than once but under ten times. V and J are TRBV23-1 and TRBJ1-4; perhaps TRBD1 as D (5 bases). TRBV23-1 is identified as an open reading frame with a role that is uncertain. This CDR3 has 16 amino acids. Trimming shortened V by 10 bases and J by 7 bases, and 25 bases separated the two germline ends. The CDR3 DNA is TGCGCCAAAAGCAGGGTCCCACAGACGCCTGTTGAAAAACTGTTTTTT. Translating it yields CAKSRVPQTPVEKLFF.

The chain is built from TRBV4-2 and TRBJ2-1, with 11 bases aligning to TRBD2. Germline V gene sequence: CDR1 LGHNA, CDR2 YNFKEQ. The CDR3 extends over 17 amino acids. Trimming at V came to 1 base and at J to 4 bases, leaving 6 bases not matched to a gene. The CDR3 DNA sequence: TGTGCCAGCAGCCAAGGATCGGGACTAGCGGCTTACAATGAGCAGTTCTTC. Translating gives CASSQGSGLAAYNEQFF.

This clone was seen more than once but under ten times. The chain is built from TRBV5-1 and TRBJ2-7; a possible D gene is TRBD2 (5 bases). V was shortened by 4 bases and J by 7 bases, with 12 bases between the two germline ends. Germline-derived CDR1 and CDR2 are SGHRS and YFSETQ. This CDR3 region has 12 residues. The CDR3 DNA sequence: TGCGCCAGCAGCGCGCCCGGGGTGGAGCAGTACTTC. It yields the protein CASSAPGVEQYF.

The sample holds a few counts of this clone. The chain couples TRBV5-1 to TRBJ2-1; D possibly corresponds to TRBD2 (6 bases). The V end lost 0 bases, the J end lost 3 bases, and 10 bases lay between the germline ends. This CDR3 comprises 15 residues. Germline V CDR1 and CDR2: SGHRS, YFSETQ. CDR3 nucleotides: TGCGCCAGCAGCTTGGACGGGGGTGGCTACAATGAGCAGTTCTTC. Translated, it gives CASSLDGGGYNEQFF.

This chain joins TRBV29-1 and TRBJ1-1; D unclear. Deletions cut 3 bases from V and 11 bases from J, with 13 bases between. Germline V gives CDR1 SQVTM, CDR2 ANQGSEA. The CDR3 contains 11 residues. DNA of the CDR3: TGCAGCGTTGATAGGACTCTGACCGCTTTCTTT. Its translation is CSVDRTLTAFF. Combining the CDR3 with reference TRBV29-1 and TRBJ1-1 gives the whole variable domain SAVISQKPSRDICQRGTSLTIQCQVDSQVTMMFWYRQQPGQSLTLIATANQGSEATYESGFVIDKFPISRPNLTFSTLTVSNMSPEDSSIYLCSVDRTLTAFFGQGTRLTVV.

The chain combines TRBV29-1 with TRBJ1-2, with D possibly being TRBD1 (6 bases). Trimming took off 6 bases at V and 5 bases at J, with 22 bases between the two ends. The CDR3 loop spans 15 amino acids. The germline V gene encodes CDR1 SQVTM and CDR2 ANQGSEA. Here the CDR3 DNA reads TGCAGCGTAGCCCCCCACAGGGCCAAATTATATGGCTACACCTTC. The encoded protein is CSVAPHRAKLYGYTF.

The rearrangement links TRBV5-6 to TRBJ2-7; D gene ambiguous. This CDR3 comprises 12 residues. With 3 bases removed from V and 5 bases from J, the gap between germline ends came to 9 bases. CDR1 is SGHDT and CDR2 is YYEEEE in the germline V gene. CDR3 sequence reads: CASSSRHHEQYF. For the CDR3, the DNA is TGTGCCAGCAGCTCCCGCCACCACGAGCAGTACTTC.

The V call is TRBV29-1, the J call TRBJ2-3, with a possible D match to TRBD2 (6 bases). CDR3 size: 14 residues. V dropped 4 bases and J dropped 2 bases, with 13 bases sitting between them. Germline CDR1 and CDR2: SQVTM and ANQGSEA. CDR3 DNA sequence: TGCAGCGTTGGGTTGGGAGGCTACACAGATACGCAGTATTTT. As protein: CSVGLGGYTDTQYF.

This chain uses TRBV28 with TRBJ2-5, with 9 nucleotides matching TRBD2. The end of the DNA fits TRBJ2-7 better, so the J call may be wrong. Germline CDR1 reads MDHEN; CDR2 reads SYDVKM. The CDR3 spans 14 residues. CDR3 loop: CASSLLAGVGEQYF. The DNA of the CDR3 is TGTGCCAGCAGTCTCTTAGCGGGAGTAGGCGAGCAGTACTTC.

This chain links TRBV7-3 with TRBJ1-6; 7 bases line up with TRBD1. Germline V gene lookup returns CDR1 SGHTA and CDR2 FQGTGA. The CDR3 is made up of 18 amino acids. V was pared by 6 bases and J by 10 bases, with 21 bases of the junction left unmatched. In DNA, the CDR3 is TGTGCCAGCAGTTCCCATACAGGGGAAGGCGGTTTGGGGTCACCCCTCCACTTT. This codes for CASSSHTGEGGLGSPLHF.

The chain carries TRBV30 and TRBJ2-5, with a tentative D call TRBD2 (6 bases). Between the trimmed V and J ends, which lost 0 bases and 2 bases, there was a span of 19 bases. The germline V gene has CDR1 GTSNPN and CDR2 SVGIG (reference sequence). The CDR3 covers 17 residues. The CDR3 protein is CAWSVLGGPGSQETQYF. The CDR3 bases are TGTGCCTGGAGTGTACTAGGAGGGCCTGGTTCACAAGAGACCCAGTACTTC.

CDR3 DNA sequence: TGTGCCAGCAGCGGTAGGGGGTTTGAGACCCAGTACTTC. As protein: CASSGRGFETQYF. The gene calls are TRBV9 and TRBJ2-5; D is perhaps TRBD1 (6 bases). Trimming removed 3 bases at V and 5 bases at J, with 11 bases between. Germline V gene sequence: CDR1 SGDLS, CDR2 YYNGEE. This CDR3 contains 13 residues.

This rearrangement joins TRBV25-1 to TRBJ1-5; D is uncertain. V was clipped by 2 bases and J by 4 bases, with 6 bases between them. The CDR3 totals 13 residues. Germline V gives CDR1 MGHDK, CDR2 SYGVNS. DNA of the CDR3: TGTGCCAGCAGTGAAGGGTTAAATCAGCCCCAGCATTTT. It encodes CASSEGLNQPQHF.